This TCR beta chain was documented in a study of OX40 agonist ivuxolimab in advanced cancers. Study-wide points: Dosing at 0.1 to 3.0 mg/kg was accompanied by clonal expansion of CD4+ and CD8+ blood T cells by week 6. Some patients who did not respond also had low normalized T-cell clonal expansion.

Autoimmune disease history or systemic immunosuppression excluded patients. Patients had blood sampled at baseline and again on cycle 4 day 1 and cycle 7 day 1. Sequencing used immunoSEQ multiplex PCR; TCRdb keeps in-frame clones, though not all of them. The table lists approximately 76,000 clones, over 90% of them singletons. As concerns this clone: Its antigen is still unknown.

Trimming took off 0 bases at V and 7 bases at J, with 13 bases between the two ends. Germline V gives CDR1 GTSNPN, CDR2 SVGIG (reference sequence). The CDR3 runs to 14 residues. This chain uses TRBV30 with TRBJ1-5; D might be TRBD1 (5 bases). Sample: CD4+ or CD8+ T cells sorted from blood, taken in a trial of the OX40 agonist ivuxolimab. This sequence originates from an adult with an advanced solid tumor such as melanoma, head and neck, liver or kidney cancer. The DNA for the CDR3 is TGTGCCTGGAGTGTATTAGGGGCGGACCAGCCCCAGCATTTT. It codes for CAWSVLGADQPQHF.